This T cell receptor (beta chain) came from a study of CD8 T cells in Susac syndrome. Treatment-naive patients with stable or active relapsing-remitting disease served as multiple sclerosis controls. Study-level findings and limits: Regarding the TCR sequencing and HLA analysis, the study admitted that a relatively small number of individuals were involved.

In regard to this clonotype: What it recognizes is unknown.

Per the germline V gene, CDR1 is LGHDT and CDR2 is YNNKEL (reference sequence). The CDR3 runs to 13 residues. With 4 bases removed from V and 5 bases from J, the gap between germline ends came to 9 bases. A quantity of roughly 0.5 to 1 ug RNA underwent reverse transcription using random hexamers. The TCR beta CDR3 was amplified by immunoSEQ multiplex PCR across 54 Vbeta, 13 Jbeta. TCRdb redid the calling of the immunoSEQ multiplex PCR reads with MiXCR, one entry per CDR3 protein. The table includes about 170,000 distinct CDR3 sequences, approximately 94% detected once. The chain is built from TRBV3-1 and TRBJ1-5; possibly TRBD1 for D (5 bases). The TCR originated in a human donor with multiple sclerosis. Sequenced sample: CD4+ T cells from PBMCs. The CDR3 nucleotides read TGTGCCAGCAGCCGAGGGGAGTATCAGCCCCAGCATTTT. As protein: CASSRGEYQPQHF.